This note documents a single TCR beta chain sequence. What it binds is unknown. This sample is part of a study of cytomegalovirus exposure and HLA in healthy donors. The study's findings and limits: DRB1 showed the most TCR associations and HLA-C the fewest in a later analysis, as rates varied by HLA locus. Looking again later, the authors saw that most CMV-associated TCR beta chains seemed HLA-restricted. Likely technical artifact: a cluster of highly shared sequence variants.

Amplification used 60 Vbeta primers and 13 Jbeta primers. Sequenced by immunoSEQ multiplex PCR; TCRdb stores in-frame clones only, minus some. The table has over 110,000 clones, roughly four fifths seen once. The CDR3 extends over 16 amino acids. Germline CDR1 is GTSNPN and CDR2 is SVGIG (reference sequence). The V and J ends lost 0 bases and 5 bases, in that order; junction bases with no gene match: 7. The rearrangement uses TRBV30 and TRBJ2-1; 10 bases fit TRBD2. The sample was PBMCs. The TCR comes from a male donor in good health and CMV-seronegative. The CDR3 DNA reads as TGTGCCTGGAGTGTACGCAGGACTAGCGGTAACAATGAGCAGTTCTTC. It translates to CAWSVRRTSGNNEQFF.